The 13 T cell receptor beta chains given below trace back to one sample, sequenced in a study of blood T cell repertoires in COVID-19. Clones were read by immunoSEQ multiplex PCR, and TCRdb kept only the in-frame ones, dropping some. Here the sample spans about 270,000 clones, about 85% being singletons. The sequenced material came from PBMCs or T cells enriched from blood (not recorded which). Source of these receptors: a woman aged 45 to 65 who had recovered from COVID-19.

The chain employs TRBV6-2 or TRBV6-3 and TRBJ2-7, with TRBD2 matching over 13 bases. Losses at the gene ends were 0 bases for V and 4 bases for J; bases not matched to a gene: 15. Germline values: CDR1 MNHEY, CDR2 SVGEGT. The CDR3 extends over 20 amino acids. The CDR3 DNA reads as TGTGCCAGCAGTTACTCGATAAAGACTAGCGGGAGGAGGTCTGATTACGAGCAGTACTTC. This codes for CASSYSIKTSGRRSDYEQYF.

A single count supports this clone. V gene TRBV5-1 combines with J gene TRBJ2-7; 11 nucleotides line up with TRBD2. Germline lookup yields CDR1 SGHRS and CDR2 YFSETQ. V lost 0 bases and J lost 4; bases outside the gene matches: 0. There are 14 residues in the CDR3. CDR3 amino acids: CASSLASGRYEQYF. For the CDR3, the DNA is TGCGCCAGCAGCTTGGCTAGCGGGAGGTACGAGCAGTACTTC.

This clone showed up just once. The V and J genes are TRBV5-4 and TRBJ1-2; D is unresolved. Per germline, CDR1 SGHNT and CDR2 YYREEE (reference sequence). CDR3 size: 11 residues. V lost 4 bases and J 5 bases, leaving 6 bases between the germline ends. This CDR3 is CASSAMYGYTF. CDR3 bases: TGTGCCAGCAGCGCTATGTATGGCTACACCTTC.

This clone is a singleton in its sample. The chain carries TRBV6-2 or TRBV6-3 and TRBJ2-3; 10 nucleotides align to TRBD2. The ends lost 0 bases at V and 2 bases at J; junction bases unmatched: 5. CDR3 length: 17 residues. Per the germline V gene, CDR1 is MNHEY and CDR2 is SVGEGT. The CDR3 sequence: CASSYSRTSGSTDTQYF. In DNA form, the CDR3 reads TGTGCCAGCAGTTACTCCCGGACTAGCGGATCCACAGATACGCAGTATTTT.

The CDR3 region is CASGPGQGSQPQHF. DNA for the CDR3: TGTGCCAGCGGCCCGGGACAGGGGTCTCAGCCCCAGCATTTT. The chain joins TRBV6-5 to TRBJ1-5, with 10 nucleotides matching TRBD1. This CDR3 has 14 amino acids. With V trimmed by 8 bases and J by 6 bases, 7 bases remained unmatched. Germline CDR1 MNHEY, CDR2 SVGAGI.

The chain has TRBV4-3 and TRBJ1-1; D gene uncertain. The V end lost 0 bases, the J end lost 3 bases, and 11 bases lay between the germline ends. CDR1 LGHNA and CDR2 YSLEER come from the germline V gene. The CDR3 runs 15 residues. In DNA form, the CDR3 reads TGCGCCAGCAGCCAAGATTGGGCCGCCGACACTGAAGCTTTCTTT. This encodes CASSQDWAADTEAFF.

The chain links TRBV3-1 (or the pseudogene TRBV3-2) to TRBJ1-6, with 8 nucleotides matching TRBD1. Germline V gives CDR1 LGHDT, CDR2 YNNKEL (reference sequence). V lost 4 bases and J lost 6; bases outside the gene matches: 2. There are 14 residues in the CDR3. The DNA for the CDR3 is TGTGCCAGCAGCCCTGACAGGGGTAATTCACCCCTCCACTTT. Translating gives CASSPDRGNSPLHF.

This rearrangement joins TRBV6-5 to TRBJ1-5; 9 nucleotides line up with TRBD1. The CDR3 has 13 amino acids. Trimming removed 5 bases from V and 6 bases from J; junction bases left unmatched: 2. Per the germline V gene, CDR1 is MNHEY and CDR2 is SVGAGI. The CDR3 bases are TGTGCCAGCAGTCCGGACAGGGGTCAGCCCCAGCATTTT. This encodes CASSPDRGQPQHF.

The table lists this clone with a count of one. This chain links TRBV6-5 with TRBJ1-1; 7 bases map to TRBD1. Germline V gene sequence: CDR1 MNHEY, CDR2 SVGAGI. The CDR3 length is 13 residues. The J segment lost 4 bases and the V segment lost 6 bases, leaving 5 bases of the junction unmatched. The CDR3 protein is CASSPGTVTEAFF. Written as DNA, the CDR3 is TGTGCCAGCAGCCCCGGGACAGTCACTGAAGCTTTCTTT.

The chain combines TRBV28 with TRBJ2-4; D may be TRBD1 (6 bases). Trimming cost V 4 bases and J 6 bases, with 13 bases left between them. CDR1 and CDR2 (germline): MDHEN, SYDVKM. This CDR3 has 14 residues. Written as DNA, the CDR3 is TGTGCCAGCAGTTCCCCGACAGGAGCAAACATTCAGTACTTC. Translated: CASSSPTGANIQYF.

The J gene is TRBJ1-1, the V gene TRBV2, with D perhaps TRBD1 (5 bases). CDR1 and CDR2 from the germline V gene are SNHLY and FYNNEI. The CDR3 totals 12 residues. Trimming left V 6 bases short and J 1 base short, with 6 bases between. For the CDR3, the DNA is TGTGCCAGCAGGGGGGGGAACACTGAAGCTTTCTTT. Translation gives CASRGGNTEAFF.

V gene TRBV7-2 combines with J gene TRBJ2-2, with D possibly matching TRBD2 (6 bases). Between the trimmed V and J ends, which lost 1 base and 2 bases, there was a span of 8 bases. The CDR3 has 15 amino acids. Germline V gene sequence: CDR1 SGHTA, CDR2 FQGNSA. CDR3 DNA sequence: TGTGCCAGCAGCTTAGAGGGGACTAACACCGGGGAGCTGTTTTTT. Translation: CASSLEGTNTGELFF. The full variable domain, completed using reference TRBV7-2 and TRBJ2-2, is GAGVSQSPSNKVTEKGKDVELRCDPISGHTALYWYRQSLGQGLEFLIYFQGNSAPDKSGLPSDRFSAERTGGSVSTLTIQRTQQEDSAVYLCASSLEGTNTGELFFGEGSRLTVL.

The chain couples TRBV13 to TRBJ1-5; D unclear. This CDR3 spans 12 amino acids. From germline, CDR1 is PRHDT and CDR2 FYEKMQ (reference sequence). The V gene lost 3 bases and the J gene lost 6 bases, with 6 bases spanning the gap. This CDR3 is CASSFSRQPQHF. CDR3 bases: TGTGCCAGCAGCTTCAGTCGTCAGCCCCAGCATTTT.